The present T cell receptor beta chain was sequenced within a study of cytomegalovirus exposure and HLA in healthy donors. General study findings and limits: Later, an analysis found that common viral pathogens appeared to be linked with several of the most significant clusters. Overall, approximately 150 TCR beta chains were annotated as cytomegalovirus-associated.

Each donor was healthy, and each was a bone marrow donor. 60 Vbeta and 13 Jbeta primers were used in PCR. The assay was immunoSEQ multiplex PCR, and TCRdb's table has in-frame clones only and misses some. The data contain approximately 110,000 clones, 70% to 80% of them seen just once; the ten biggest clones take up about 8.2%. From germline, CDR1 is ENHRY and CDR2 SYGVKD. The V end lost 2 bases, the J end lost 3 bases, and 5 bases lay between the germline ends. The CDR3 loop spans 13 amino acids. Points on this clone: Antigen unknown. Other DNA sequences in this sample translate to the same CDR3.

The chain couples TRBV10-3 to TRBJ1-5; the D is unclear. This TCR came from a woman in her forties in good health and CMV-seropositive. What was sequenced was PBMCs. In DNA, the CDR3 is TGTGCCATCAGTGAGCGGGACAATCAGCCCCAGCATTTT. It codes for CAISERDNQPQHF.